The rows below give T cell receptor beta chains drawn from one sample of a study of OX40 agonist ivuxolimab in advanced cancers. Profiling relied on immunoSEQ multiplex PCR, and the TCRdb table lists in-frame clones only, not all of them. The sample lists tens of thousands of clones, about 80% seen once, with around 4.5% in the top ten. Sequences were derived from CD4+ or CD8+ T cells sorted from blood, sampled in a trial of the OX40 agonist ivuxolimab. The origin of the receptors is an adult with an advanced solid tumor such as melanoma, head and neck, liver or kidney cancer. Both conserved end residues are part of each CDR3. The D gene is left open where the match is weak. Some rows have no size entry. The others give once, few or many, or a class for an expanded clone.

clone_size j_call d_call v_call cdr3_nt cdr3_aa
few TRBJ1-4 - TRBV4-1 TGCGCCAGCAGCTACAGAAGCCAAGGCCTAGGGGGTGAAAAACTGTTTTTT CASSYRSQGLGGEKLFF
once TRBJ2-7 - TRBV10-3 TGTGCCATCAGTGATGGCCGTTACTCCTACGAGCAGTACTTC CAISDGRYSYEQYF
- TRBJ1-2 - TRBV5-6 TGTGCCAGCATAGGTCGGCCTGGCTATGGCTACACCTTC CASIGRPGYGYTF
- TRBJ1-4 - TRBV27 TGTGCCAGCAGCCCGAATCGACAGTCTAATGAAAAACTGTTTTTT CASSPNRQSNEKLFF
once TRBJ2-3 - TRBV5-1 TGCGCCAGCAGCTTGGCCTCGGACACAGATACGCAGTATTTT CASSLASDTDTQYF
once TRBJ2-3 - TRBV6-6 TGTGCCAGCAGTTTCAGGGGATCCCTCACAGATACGCAGTATTTT CASSFRGSLTDTQYF
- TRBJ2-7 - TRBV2 TGTGCCAGCAGTGAACAGGCTACCCCTCGGGGCGAGCAGTACTTC CASSEQATPRGEQYF
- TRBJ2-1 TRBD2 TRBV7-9 TGTGCCAGCAGCACCCGACTAGCGGGGGGACTATACAATGAGCAGTTCTTC CASSTRLAGGLYNEQFF
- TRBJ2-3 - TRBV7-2 TGTGCCAGCAGCCCGGTCGATACGCAGTATTTT CASSPVDTQYF
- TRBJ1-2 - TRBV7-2 TGTGCCGGCAGCCAGCCCGGCAGGGAGGTCTATGGCTACACCTTC CAGSQPGREVYGYTF
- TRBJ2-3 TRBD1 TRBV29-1 TGCAGCGTTGATGGGGCGTTAGGGGGCGCTCGGGATACGCAGTATTTT CSVDGALGGARDTQYF
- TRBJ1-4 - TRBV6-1 TGTGCCAGCATCCCTCCGGGGAGTGAAAAACTGTTTTTT CASIPPGSEKLFF
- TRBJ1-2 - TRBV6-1 TGTGCCAGCAGTGAGATGTCGGGCCCTAACTATGGCTACACCTTC CASSEMSGPNYGYTF
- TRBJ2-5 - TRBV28 TGTGCCAGCAGTCCCCAGTTAGGGTTTGGGGAGACCCAGTACTTC CASSPQLGFGETQYF
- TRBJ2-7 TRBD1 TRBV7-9 TGTGCCAGCAGCTTAGTACAGGGGGAGCAGTACTTC CASSLVQGEQYF
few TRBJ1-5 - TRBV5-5 TGTGCCAGCAGCACCCATAGCAATCAGCCCCAGCATTTT CASSTHSNQPQHF
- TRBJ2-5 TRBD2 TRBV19 TGTGCCAGTAGTATAGTAGCGGGGGGACAAGAGACCCAGTACTTC CASSIVAGGQETQYF
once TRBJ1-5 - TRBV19 TGTGCCAGTAGTAGCCCGGGACACCACAATCAGCCCCAGCATTTT CASSSPGHHNQPQHF
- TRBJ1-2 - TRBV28 TGTGCCAGCAGTTTAGGTCCAGTCTATGGCTACACCTTC CASSLGPVYGYTF
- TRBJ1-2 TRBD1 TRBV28 TGTGCCAGCAGTTTATTAGGCCTACAGGGGGAACCTAACTATGGCTACACCTTC CASSLLGLQGEPNYGYTF
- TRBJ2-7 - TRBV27 TGTGCCAGCAGTTTGAAAGGGATAGGCTACGAGCAGTACTTC CASSLKGIGYEQYF
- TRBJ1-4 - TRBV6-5 TGTGCCAGCAGTTACGGGAGGGTCGGAGAAAAACTGTTTTTT CASSYGRVGEKLFF
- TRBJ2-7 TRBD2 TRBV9 TGTGCCAGCAGCGTATCTAGCGGCTCCTACGAGCAGTACTTC CASSVSSGSYEQYF
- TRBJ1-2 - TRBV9 TGTGCCAGCAGCCTCCAGGGGATAGGGTATGGCTACACCTTC CASSLQGIGYGYTF
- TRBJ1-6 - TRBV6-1 TGTGCCAGCAGTGAGGGGGCCCTCCCAAGCTCACCCCTCCACTTT CASSEGALPSSPLHF
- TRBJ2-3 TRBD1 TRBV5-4 TGTGCCAGCAGCACCTGGACAGGGGGCGCTTGGGATACGCAGTATTTT CASSTWTGGAWDTQYF
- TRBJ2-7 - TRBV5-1 TGCGCCAGCAGCCACGGGGACGGGAGCTCCTACGAGCAGTACTTC CASSHGDGSSYEQYF
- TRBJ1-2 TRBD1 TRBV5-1 TGCGCCAGCAGCGTAGACAGGGGCGACTATGGCTACACCTTC CASSVDRGDYGYTF
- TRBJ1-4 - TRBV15 TGTGCCACCAGCAGAGATGCGACCCAAGCTAAATTT CATSRDATQAKF
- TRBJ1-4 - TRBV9 TGTGCCAGCAGCGTAGGTTCGTTTGGGGGAGAAAAACTGTTTTTT CASSVGSFGGEKLFF
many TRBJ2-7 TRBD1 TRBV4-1 TGCGCCAGCACTCAAACAGGGGGCTACGAGCAGTACTTC CASTQTGGYEQYF
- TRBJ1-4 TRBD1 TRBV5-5 TGTGCCAGCAGCCCTGGGACAGCCCCTAATGAAAAACTGTTTTTT CASSPGTAPNEKLFF
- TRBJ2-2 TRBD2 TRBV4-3 TGCGCCAGCAGCCAAGATAGTCTTTCCTTTGCGGGGGGGCCCGGGGAGCTGTTTTTT CASSQDSLSFAGGPGELFF
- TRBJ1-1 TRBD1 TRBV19 TGTGCCAGTAGTACCGGACAGGGGTTGGAAGCTTTCTTT CASSTGQGLEAFF
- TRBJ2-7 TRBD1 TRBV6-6 TGTGCCAGCAGACTCACAGGGGGCTCGTACGAGCAGTACTTC CASRLTGGSYEQYF
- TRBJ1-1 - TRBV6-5 TGTGCCAGCAGTTACCGACAGATGAACACTGAAGCTTTCTTT CASSYRQMNTEAFF
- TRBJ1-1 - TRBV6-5 TGTGCCAGCAGTTACTCTCAGGCAGGCCATCCTGAAGCTTTCTTT CASSYSQAGHPEAFF
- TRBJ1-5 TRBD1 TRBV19 TGTGCCAGTAGTACTTTGCAGGGGGAGTATCAGCCCCAGCATTTT CASSTLQGEYQPQHF
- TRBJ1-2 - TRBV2 TGTGCCAGCAGTGTTACAATGAGCGGCTACACCTTC CASSVTMSGYTF
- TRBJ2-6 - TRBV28 TGTGCCAGCAGTTCTCTATTGCCCTCTGGGGCCAACGTCCTGACTTTC CASSSLLPSGANVLTF
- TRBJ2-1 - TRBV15 TGTGCCACCAGCAGAGATCTCTTGGTAGGGGAATCCTACAATGAGCAGTTCTTC CATSRDLLVGESYNEQFF
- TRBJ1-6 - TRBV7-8 TGTGCCAGCAGCTTAGAGGACAGCGCGGGATCACCCCTCCACTTT CASSLEDSAGSPLHF
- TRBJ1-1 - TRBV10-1 TGCGCCAGCACCGGGACTACAGGCGACAACACTGAAGCTTTCTTT CASTGTTGDNTEAFF
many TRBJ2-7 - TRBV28 TGTGCCAGCAGTGGGGGACTGGTCTACGAGCAGTACTTC CASSGGLVYEQYF
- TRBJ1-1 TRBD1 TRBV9 TGTGCCAGCAGACAGGGGGCGCTTACTGAAGCTTTCTTT CASRQGALTEAFF
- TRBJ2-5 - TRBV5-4 TGTGCCAGCAGCTTGGGTCGGGAGACCCAGTACTTC CASSLGRETQYF
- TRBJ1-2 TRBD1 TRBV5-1 TGCGCCAGCAGCACCGTACAGGGGGATGGTGGCTACACCTTC CASSTVQGDGGYTF
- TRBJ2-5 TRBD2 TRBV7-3 TGTGCCAGCAGCTTACAGCGGGGGGCTTCAGAGACCCAGTACTTC CASSLQRGASETQYF
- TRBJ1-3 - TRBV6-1 TGTGCCAGCAGTGAAGTATTAGCCTCGGGGGGTTCTGGAAACACCATATATTTT CASSEVLASGGSGNTIYF
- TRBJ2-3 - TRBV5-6 TGTGCCAGCAGCCCAACGGACACAGATACGCAGTATTTT CASSPTDTDTQYF
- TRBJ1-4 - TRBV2 TGTGCCAGCAGCCGGACAACAGACAATGAAAAACTGTTTTTT CASSRTTDNEKLFF
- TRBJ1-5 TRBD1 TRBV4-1 TGCGCCAGCAGCCAAGAGGGACAGGGGGCAGTCAGCAATCAGCCCCAGCATTTT CASSQEGQGAVSNQPQHF
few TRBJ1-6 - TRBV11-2 TGTGCCAGCAGCTCTTGGGGAGGGGAGAATTCACCCCTCCACTTT CASSSWGGENSPLHF
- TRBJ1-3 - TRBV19 TGTGCCAGTGGCCGAAACACCATATATTTT CASGRNTIYF
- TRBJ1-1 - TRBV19 TGTGCCAGTAGTAGTAGGCCTTACACTGAAGCTTTCTTT CASSSRPYTEAFF
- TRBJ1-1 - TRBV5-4 TGTGCCAGCAGCTTGCGGCCCGGCACTGAAGCTTTCTTT CASSLRPGTEAFF
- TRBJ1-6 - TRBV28 TGTGCCAGCAGTCCCCTCCGGGAGAATTCACCCCTCCACTTT CASSPLRENSPLHF